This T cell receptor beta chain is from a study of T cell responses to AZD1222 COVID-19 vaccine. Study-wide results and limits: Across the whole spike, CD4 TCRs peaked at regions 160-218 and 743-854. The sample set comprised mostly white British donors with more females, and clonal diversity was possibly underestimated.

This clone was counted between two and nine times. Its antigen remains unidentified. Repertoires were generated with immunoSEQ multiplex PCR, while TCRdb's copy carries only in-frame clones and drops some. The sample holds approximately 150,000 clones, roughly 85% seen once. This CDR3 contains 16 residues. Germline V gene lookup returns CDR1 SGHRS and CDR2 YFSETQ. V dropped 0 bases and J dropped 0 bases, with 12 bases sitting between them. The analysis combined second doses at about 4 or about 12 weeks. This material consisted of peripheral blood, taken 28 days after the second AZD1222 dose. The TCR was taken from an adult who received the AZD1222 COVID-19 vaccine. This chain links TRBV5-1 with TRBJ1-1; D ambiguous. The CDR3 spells CASSLVRGRLNTEAFF. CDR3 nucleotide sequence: TGCGCCAGCAGCTTGGTCCGAGGCCGATTGAACACTGAAGCTTTCTTT. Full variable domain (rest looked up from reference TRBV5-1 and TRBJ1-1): KAGVTQTPRYLIKTRGQQVTLSCSPISGHRSVSWYQQTPGQGLQFLFEYFSETQRNKGNFPGRFSGRQFSNSRSEMNVSTLELGDSALYLCASSLVRGRLNTEAFFGQGTRLTVV.